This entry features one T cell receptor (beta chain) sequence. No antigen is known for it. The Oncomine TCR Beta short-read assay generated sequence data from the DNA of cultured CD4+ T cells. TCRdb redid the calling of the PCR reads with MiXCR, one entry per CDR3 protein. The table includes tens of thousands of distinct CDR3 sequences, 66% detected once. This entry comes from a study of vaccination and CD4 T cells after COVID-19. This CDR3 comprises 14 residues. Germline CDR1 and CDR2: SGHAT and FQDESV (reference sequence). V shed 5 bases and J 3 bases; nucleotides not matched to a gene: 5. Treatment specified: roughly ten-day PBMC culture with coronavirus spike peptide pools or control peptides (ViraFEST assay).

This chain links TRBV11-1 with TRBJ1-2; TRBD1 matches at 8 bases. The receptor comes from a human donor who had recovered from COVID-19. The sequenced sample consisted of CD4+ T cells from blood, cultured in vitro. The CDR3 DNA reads TGTGCCAGCAGCACGGACAGGGCGGACTATGGCTACACCTTC. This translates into CASSTDRADYGYTF.